This T cell receptor (beta chain) was captured in a study of blood T cells in healthy people across ages. Study observations and caveats: With donor CMV status unknown, expanded clonotype changes were possibly confounded. Long-lived donors carried more naive CD4+ cells and greater diversity than aged donors.

With regard to this clonotype: Its matching antigen is unknown.

Caucasian individuals from Russia who were healthy and aged about 6 to 95 acted as donors. A sample-barcoded 5' primer and a J-beta primer mix were used in a second PCR of about 6 to 12 cycles. Template switching added a 12-random-nucleotide identifier to every cDNA molecule. Each CDR3 protein is one row after TCRdb ran MiXCR on the 5' RACE reads. The data contain hundreds of thousands of distinct CDR3 sequences, about 44% of them singletons. The CDR3 runs 14 residues. The V end was cut by 4 bases, the J end by 8 bases, with 17 bases between. Germline loops: CDR1 MNHNS, CDR2 SASEGT. Sequencing was performed on blood. The origin of this receptor is a man younger than 40 in good health. The chain has TRBV6-1 and TRBJ1-2, with D possibly matching TRBD1 (6 bases). CDR3 in DNA: TGTGCCAGCAGTGGGGGGGGACAAAGTAGCGGCTACACCTTC. Translating it yields CASSGGGQSSGYTF.